What follows describes a single T cell receptor (beta chain). This clonotype has at least ten counts. This clone's antigen is unknown. No base quality values were provided; no much bigger clone lies one nucleotide off. This entry belongs to a study of blood T cells in healthy people across ages (dated by TCRdb to about 2015). Regarding the complete study: Template switching captured roughly one uniquely barcoded TCR beta cDNA molecule per two T cells in model experiments. To avoid experimental bias, donors of different ages were spread randomly across the sequencing lanes. Using the same blood draw, the study looked at two additional independent replicas of 1 million unique cDNA reads for two donors, one aged 18 to 30 and the other aged 80 or older. The donors were split into four age groups: young (average about 15 years), middle-aged (roughly 42), aged (more than 60) and long-lived (approximately 89). The study measured age-related changes in TCR beta repertoire diversity using deep sequencing normalized with unique cDNA molecular identifiers.

Libraries were prepared through 5' RACE. TCRdb shows the sequencer as Illumina HiSeq 2500. A second roughly 6 to 11 cycle PCR used a sample-barcoded 5' primer and a J-beta primer mix. A unique molecular identifier was introduced onto each TCR beta cDNA molecule by a template-switch 5' adaptor carrying 12 random nucleotides. Each sample yielded at least 3 million CDR3-containing paired-end reads. The Mint cDNA synthesis kit, primed by a TRBC-specific oligonucleotide, was used to synthesize first-strand cDNA from all RNA. Following uracil-DNA glycosylase treatment, all cDNA underwent a first 18-cycle PCR with the universal primers M1SS and BC2_uni_R. Regarding the original processing steps: For normalization, 1 million high-quality reads, each with a distinct molecular identifier, were randomly selected from each sample. Instead of being binned into consensus sequences, reads that shared molecular identifiers were thrown out. MiTCR, with a Q25 quality threshold and the strictest error-elimination algorithm, was used for CDR3 identification, clonotype clustering and error correction. Lower-bound total TCR beta diversity was estimated with a nonparametric unseen species model using Euler transformation. The public reads were run again by TCRdb, first through fastp at Q25 and then through MiXCR, and only productive beta chains were kept. CDR3 protein duplicates are merged, each entry listing the most common genes and DNA. The V and J calls shown here were made by TCRdb, not taken from the authors' results. The sample records more than 800,000 distinct CDR3 sequences, under 35% of which are singletons. The ten largest clonotypes hold 17% of the sample.

What the research found in general, with its limitations: Since profiling was done on bulk unsorted PBMCs, naive and antigen-experienced compartments could not be conclusively compared. Observed TCR beta diversity per million T cells fell roughly linearly with age, and a significant reduction was already apparent by age approximately 40. The percentage of naive T cells measured by flow cytometry correlated strongly with observed TCR beta diversity. Because the CMV infection status of the donors was unknown, age-related changes in expanded clonotypes may potentially have been confounded. Estimates of total diversity from one million sequenced T cells were regarded as lower bounds and underestimates. Compared with the aged group, the long-lived group had more naive CD4+ T cells, fewer expanded clones and increased TCR diversity, a pattern suggesting age selection.

The germline V end is reduced by 2 bases and the J end by 7 bases; junction bases left unmatched: 8. In the germline V gene, CDR1 corresponds to SGHTA and CDR2 to FQGNSA. The CDR3 has 15 amino acids, counting the end cysteine and phenylalanine. Here the CDR3 DNA is all that survives: 45 bases in frame from base 1. The donors were roughly 40 Caucasian individuals from Russia, aged roughly 6 to 90 years, who were systemically healthy. Each donor gave approximately 9.4 milliliters of peripheral blood, drawn into EDTA-treated Vacutainer tubes. Ficoll-Paque density-gradient centrifugation was used to isolate PBMCs, with at least 6.5 million per sample. Total RNA was extracted from PBMCs with Trizol reagent, with at least 6 micrograms obtained per sample. Naive CD45RAhigh/CD27high T cell percentages were measured by flow cytometry on a PBMC aliquot from every donor.

The receptor was derived from a woman aged 80 or older in good health. The receptor chain draws on TRBV7-2 and TRBJ2-7; 10 junctional bases match TRBD1. Sequenced material: blood. The CDR3 region: CASSLMGQGSNEQYF. DNA sequence: TGTGCCAGCAGCTTAATGGGACAGGGGTCGAATGAGCAGTACTTC. The entire variable domain, with the stretches around the CDR3 drawn from the reference TRBV7-2 and TRBJ2-7 proteins, is GAGVSQSPSNKVTEKGKDVELRCDPISGHTALYWYRQSLGQGLEFLIYFQGNSAPDKSGLPSDRFSAERTGGSVSTLTIQRTQQEDSAVYLCASSLMGQGSNEQYFGPGTRLTVT.